Below are 15 T cell receptor beta chains sequenced from a single sample in a study of T cell responses to AZD1222 COVID-19 vaccine. Here immunoSEQ multiplex PCR was the method, and the copy in TCRdb shows in-frame clones only, minus some. The repertoire has approximately 150,000 clones, 92% of them found once; the top ten carry 9% to 9.5%. Specimen: peripheral blood, collected 28 days after the second AZD1222 dose. The receptor source for this set is an adult who received the AZD1222 COVID-19 vaccine.

The V gene is TRBV27, the J gene TRBJ2-7; 10 nucleotides align to TRBD1. CDR3 size: 14 residues. Unmatched junction bases numbered 6, after V lost 6 bases and J lost 4 bases. The germline V gene encodes CDR1 MNHEY and CDR2 SMNVEV (reference sequence). The CDR3 DNA sequence: TGTGCCAGCAGAGGGACGGGACAGGGGTACGAGCAGTACGTC. Residues: CASRGTGQGYEQYV.

The rearrangement uses TRBV6-5 and TRBJ1-5; D is possibly TRBD1 (6 bases). The germline gives CDR1 MNHEY, CDR2 SVGAGI. Trimming took off 5 bases at V and 7 bases at J, with 12 bases between the two ends. The CDR3 is 13 amino acids. The CDR3 DNA reads as TGTGCCAGCAGTCAGGGGAGGAACCAGCCCCAGCATTTT. As protein: CASSQGRNQPQHF.

This chain joins TRBV18 and TRBJ1-3; D gene unclear. The CDR3 sequence is 14 residues long. Deletions cut 3 bases from V and 1 base from J, with 7 bases between. CDR1 and CDR2 from the germline V gene are KGHSH and LQKENI. CDR3 amino acids: CASSPSGSGNTIYF. CDR3 DNA sequence: TGTGCCAGCTCACCCTCGGGTTCTGGAAACACCATATATTTT.

The rearrangement uses TRBV6-5 and TRBJ1-1; D is unresolved. The V and J ends lost 3 bases and 0 bases respectively, with 11 bases between them. CDR1 and CDR2 (germline): MNHEY, SVGAGI. The CDR3 length is 15 residues. This CDR3 reads CASSYDLSMNTEAFF. CDR3 DNA sequence: TGTGCCAGCAGTTATGACCTGAGCATGAACACTGAAGCTTTCTTT.

V usage is TRBV11-1 and J usage is TRBJ1-2; D remains unclear. Germline V CDR1 and CDR2: SGHAT, FQDESV (reference sequence). The V and J ends lost 2 bases and 4 bases respectively, with 8 bases between them. This CDR3 has 13 amino acids. CDR3 sequence: CASSLFVGYGYTF. CDR3 sequence (DNA): TGTGCCAGCAGCTTATTTGTGGGCTATGGCTACACCTTC.

The chain joins TRBV9 to TRBJ1-4, with 7 bases identical to TRBD1. Germline CDR1 and CDR2: SGDLS and YYNGEE. CDR3 length: 16 amino acids. V lost 1 base and J lost 3; bases outside the gene matches: 6. The CDR3 protein is CASSVSRTGANEKLFF. The CDR3 region has the DNA TGTGCCAGCAGCGTAAGTCGGACAGGTGCTAATGAAAAACTGTTTTTT.

The V and J genes are TRBV7-9 and TRBJ1-2, with D perhaps TRBD1 (6 bases). The germline gives CDR1 SEHNR, CDR2 FQNEAQ (reference sequence). Trimming stripped 4 bases from V and 4 bases from J, with 16 bases between. The CDR3 contains 15 residues. The CDR3 bases are TGTGCCAGCAGCTCAGGGCCTCAGGGGAGCTATGGCTACACCTTC. This translates into CASSSGPQGSYGYTF.

The chain uses TRBV28 and TRBJ1-3, with D uncertain. V was clipped by 7 bases and J by 4 bases, with 14 bases between them. The CDR3 runs to 14 residues. In germline, CDR1 is MDHEN, CDR2 SYDVKM. CDR3 in amino acids: CASTSGRVGNTIYF. The CDR3 bases are TGTGCCAGCACCTCCGGGAGGGTGGGAAACACCATATATTTT.

This chain uses TRBV12-3 or TRBV12-4 with TRBJ1-5; no reliable D call. The V end was cut by 7 bases, the J end by 4 bases, with 11 bases between. CDR3 length: 13 amino acids. The CDR3 DNA follows: TGTGCCAGCATGCGGGGAGGGAATCAGCCCCAGCATTTT. The encoded protein is CASMRGGNQPQHF.

CDR3 amino acids: CASSLGGGYSNQPQHF. CDR3 in DNA: TGTGCCAGCAGCTTAGGCGGAGGGTACAGCAATCAGCCCCAGCATTTT. The genes are TRBV7-9 and TRBJ1-5; D is unresolved. The V gene lost 1 base and the J gene lost 1 base, with 11 bases spanning the gap. This CDR3 has 16 amino acids. Germline assignment: CDR1 SEHNR and CDR2 FQNEAQ (reference sequence).

This clone has a single count. V gene TRBV4-2 combines with J gene TRBJ1-2; perhaps TRBD1 as D (6 bases). The CDR3 consists of 16 residues. Germline assignment: CDR1 LGHNA and CDR2 YNFKEQ. The V end lost 1 base, the J end lost 1 base, and 13 bases lay between the germline ends. The CDR3 reads CASSQALDSLNYGYTF. DNA of the CDR3: TGTGCCAGCAGCCAAGCCCTGGACAGCCTTAACTATGGCTACACCTTC.

This sequence joins TRBV24-1 and TRBJ1-2, with 10 bases that match TRBD1. The V segment lost 3 bases and the J segment 5 bases; nucleotides outside the gene matches: 2. CDR1 is KGHDR, CDR2 SFDVKD, per germline. The CDR3 contains 14 residues. The CDR3 loop reads CATSDGTGVYGYTF. The CDR3 bases are TGTGCCACCAGTGATGGGACAGGGGTTTATGGCTACACCTTC.

The CDR3 spells CASSYPRTRIPYEQYF. CDR3 bases: TGTGCCAGCAGTTACCCCCGGACTCGAATCCCTTACGAGCAGTACTTC. The chain uses TRBV5-8 and TRBJ2-7; D perhaps matches TRBD2 (5 bases). Germline loops: CDR1 SGHTS, CDR2 YDEGEE. The V gene lost 5 bases and the J gene lost 4 bases, with 22 bases spanning the gap. This CDR3 is 16 amino acids long.

The V gene is TRBV11-1, the J gene TRBJ2-2; 8 bases map to TRBD1. The CDR3 is 16 residues long. Germline V gene lookup returns CDR1 SGHAT and CDR2 FQDESV (reference sequence). The junction had 9 bases not matched to a gene; V was cut back by 3 bases and J by 6 bases. Here the CDR3 DNA reads TGTGCCAGCAGCTTGGGTTTAGGACAGGGCGCCGGGGAGCTGTTTTTT. Protein product: CASSLGLGQGAGELFF.

The chain links TRBV12-2 to TRBJ2-1; the table calls TRBD1, which could not be checked here. TRBV12-2 is assigned pseudogene status. This CDR3 has 11 amino acids. The CDR3 coding sequence is TGTGCAAGTCGCTCGACAGACAGCCAGTTCTTC. As protein: CASRSTDSQFF.